These 26 T cell receptor beta chains originate from one sample sequenced in a study of blood T cell repertoires in COVID-19. Only in-frame clones appear in the TCRdb table, and some are missing; sequencing was by immunoSEQ multiplex PCR. Among more than 250,000 clones listed, approximately 85% were seen once. Sequenced material: PBMCs or T cells enriched from blood (not recorded which). The receptors originated from a man in his thirties or forties who had recovered from COVID-19.

The sample holds one count of this clone. This chain links TRBV20-1 with TRBJ1-2; D not certain. The V gene's germline CDR1 is DFQATT and CDR2 SNEGSKA (reference sequence). The CDR3 has 11 amino acids. Trimming removed 4 bases from V and 4 bases from J, with 7 bases in between. The CDR3 DNA reads TGCAGTGCTAAGAGTGGCTATGGCTACACCTTC. Translation: CSAKSGYGYTF.

The chain is built from TRBV5-6 and TRBJ2-3, with 10 bases aligning to TRBD2. Germline V CDR1 and CDR2: SGHDT, YYEEEE. This CDR3 is 17 amino acids long. The J segment lost 5 bases and the V segment lost 3 bases, leaving 12 bases of the junction unmatched. CDR3 in amino acids: CASSYRIAGGRGDTQYF. The CDR3 coding sequence is TGTGCCAGCAGCTACCGTATAGCGGGGGGTCGGGGAGATACGCAGTATTTT.

The V gene is TRBV6-5, the J gene TRBJ2-5; D might be TRBD2 (6 bases). The CDR3 is made up of 15 amino acids. The V end was cut by 6 bases, the J end by 2 bases, with 16 bases between. The germline V gene encodes CDR1 MNHEY and CDR2 SVGAGI. The CDR3 DNA reads TGTGCCAGCAGCCTCTCCCGGGGGATACAAGAGACCCAGTACTTC. Protein product: CASSLSRGIQETQYF.

The chain employs TRBV5-5 and TRBJ1-4; 7 bases are a match to TRBD1. Unmatched junction bases numbered 5, after V lost 4 bases and J lost 5 bases. CDR1 SGHKS and CDR2 YYEKEE come from the germline V gene (reference sequence). The CDR3 has 14 amino acids. The DNA for the CDR3 is TGTGCCAGCAGCAGGGGACAGCGAAATGAAAAACTGTTTTTT. Translating it yields CASSRGQRNEKLFF.

This rearrangement joins TRBV4-1 to TRBJ1-1; TRBD1 is a possible D gene (6 bases). The germline V gene encodes CDR1 MGHRA and CDR2 YSYEKL. Trimming left V 10 bases short and J 3 bases short, with 15 bases between. The CDR3 has 13 residues. The CDR3 nucleotides are TGCGCCACAGGGGACGTCCGGGACACTGAAGCTTTCTTT. This translates into CATGDVRDTEAFF.

The chain recombines TRBV6-1 with TRBJ1-6; TRBD1 matches 9 bases. Looked up from germline, CDR1 is MNHNS and CDR2 is SASEGT. V lost 1 base to trimming and J lost 9 bases; unmatched junction nucleotides: 7. The CDR3 totals 16 residues. The CDR3 is CASSEVSAGQGSPLHF. CDR3 nucleotides: TGTGCCAGCAGTGAAGTGTCCGCGGGACAGGGTTCACCCCTCCACTTT.

This rearrangement joins TRBV24-1 to TRBJ2-2; TRBD2 is a possible D gene (5 bases). V was shortened by 3 bases and J by 4 bases, with 20 bases between the two germline ends. The CDR3 consists of 18 residues. From germline, CDR1 is KGHDR and CDR2 SFDVKD. CDR3 residues: CATSDAYGIQGSTGELFF. The CDR3 DNA reads TGTGCCACCAGTGATGCATACGGGATTCAAGGGAGCACCGGGGAGCTGTTTTTT.

V usage is TRBV13 and J usage is TRBJ2-1, with 11 bases lining up with TRBD2. Germline V gene lookup returns CDR1 PRHDT and CDR2 FYEKMQ (reference sequence). V shed 6 bases and J 5 bases; nucleotides not matched to a gene: 12. The CDR3 is 17 amino acids. Here the CDR3 DNA reads TGTGCCAGCAGGGATCCCAAACTAGCGGGGGCAAACAATGAGCAGTTCTTC. Amino acids: CASRDPKLAGANNEQFF.

The V call is TRBV3-1 (or the pseudogene TRBV3-2), the J call TRBJ2-3; tentative D call: TRBD2 (5 bases). Trimming pared 3 bases from V and 2 bases from J, leaving 9 bases between. The CDR3 is made up of 14 amino acids. From germline, CDR1 is LGHDT and CDR2 YNNKEL (reference sequence). The CDR3 is CASSHRGYTDTQYF. The CDR3 DNA sequence: TGTGCCAGCAGCCATCGGGGTTACACAGATACGCAGTATTTT.

This sequence joins TRBV6-2 or TRBV6-3 and TRBJ2-7; perhaps TRBD2 as D (5 bases). Germline assignment: CDR1 MNHEY and CDR2 SVGEGT. V lost 0 bases and J 12 bases, leaving 21 bases between the germline ends. The CDR3 totals 15 residues. The CDR3 sequence is CASSYSRLLKGWLYF. The DNA for the CDR3 is TGTGCCAGCAGTTACTCTCGACTATTAAAGGGTTGGTTGTACTTC.

This chain links TRBV9 with TRBJ1-2, with D possibly TRBD1 on 5 matching bases. Trimming removed 2 bases at V and 10 bases at J, with 21 bases between. The CDR3 extends over 15 amino acids. Germline assignment: CDR1 SGDLS and CDR2 YYNGEE. The CDR3 loop reads CASSVTAGTEGHYTF. The CDR3 DNA reads TGTGCCAGCAGCGTCACCGCCGGGACGGAGGGTCACTACACCTTC.

A single count supports this clone. The V gene is TRBV2, the J gene TRBJ2-7; TRBD1 agrees at 10 bases. Trimming removed 6 bases from V and 3 bases from J; junction bases left unmatched: 2. Per germline, CDR1 SNHLY and CDR2 FYNNEI. This CDR3 has 13 residues. CDR3 loop: CASRWTGGYEQYF. CDR3 coding DNA: TGTGCCAGCAGATGGACAGGGGGCTACGAGCAGTACTTC.

This clone has only one observation. J is TRBJ2-3 and V is TRBV27, with 7 bases lining up with TRBD1. The V segment lost 5 bases and the J segment 0 bases; nucleotides outside the gene matches: 11. This CDR3 region has 17 residues. Germline CDR1 is MNHEY and CDR2 is SMNVEV (reference sequence). CDR3 nucleotide sequence: TGTGCCAGCAGTACCTGGGACAGCCAAGTGAGCACAGATACGCAGTATTTT. Amino acid sequence: CASSTWDSQVSTDTQYF.

The chain is built from TRBV19 and TRBJ1-3; 7 bases fit TRBD1. CDR3 length: 15 residues. Germline CDR1 is LNHDA and CDR2 is SQIVND (reference sequence). J was trimmed by 2 bases and V by 5 bases; bases with no gene match: 6. CDR3 nucleotide sequence: TGTGCCAGTAGTGTAATCGACAGGGCTGGAAACACCATATATTTT. Translated: CASSVIDRAGNTIYF.

This rearrangement joins TRBV7-9 to TRBJ1-6; D unclear. The germline CDR1 and CDR2 sequences are SEHNR and FQNEAQ (reference sequence). This CDR3 is built from 12 residues. Trimming shortened V by 1 base and J by 9 bases, and 4 bases separated the two germline ends. The CDR3 protein is CASSLDSSPLHF. The CDR3 nucleotides are TGTGCCAGCAGCTTAGACTCTTCACCCCTCCACTTT.

The rearrangement uses TRBV4-1 and TRBJ1-1, with 7 nucleotides matching TRBD1. The CDR3 runs to 18 residues. Germline CDR1 reads MGHRA; CDR2 reads YSYEKL. The junction had 14 bases not matched to a gene; V was cut back by 4 bases and J by 0 bases. The CDR3 nucleotides are TGCGCCAGCAGCCGCCCCCCCCGGGACAGCCTTTTGAACACTGAAGCTTTCTTT. It codes for CASSRPPRDSLLNTEAFF.

V is TRBV10-3 and J is TRBJ1-5, with D unresolved. V lost 3 bases and J 7 bases, leaving 16 bases between the germline ends. The V gene's germline CDR1 is ENHRY and CDR2 SYGVKD. The CDR3 has 15 amino acids. DNA of the CDR3: TGTGCCATCAGTGATAGAGGGCTCGAAGGACAGCCCCAGCATTTT. Its protein is CAISDRGLEGQPQHF.

The V gene is TRBV5-1, the J gene TRBJ2-3; 10 positions match TRBD1. Germline V gene lookup returns CDR1 SGHRS and CDR2 YFSETQ. CDR3 size: 14 residues. The ends lost 3 bases at V and 5 bases at J; junction bases unmatched: 3. For the CDR3, the DNA is TGCGCCAGCAGCTACGGACAGGGGGGAGATACGCAGTATTTT. Translated, it gives CASSYGQGGDTQYF.

The rearrangement joins TRBV29-1 to TRBJ1-2; 7 nucleotides line up with TRBD1. The ends lost 6 bases at V and 4 bases at J; junction bases unmatched: 8. There are 13 residues in the CDR3. The germline gives CDR1 SQVTM, CDR2 ANQGSEA. For the CDR3, the DNA is TGCAGCGTCCGAGGGACAGACCCCTATGGCTACACCTTC. Translating gives CSVRGTDPYGYTF.

V usage is TRBV7-2 and J usage is TRBJ2-1; a weak D match, TRBD1 (6 bases). This CDR3 region has 13 residues. Per the germline V gene, CDR1 is SGHTA and CDR2 is FQGNSA. V was clipped by 1 base and J by 9 bases, with 10 bases between them. CDR3 sequence (DNA): TGTGCCAGCAGCTTAGGCCGGGACATTGAGCAGTTCTTC. Protein: CASSLGRDIEQFF.

V usage is TRBV29-1 and J usage is TRBJ1-2; 9 positions agree with TRBD1. The CDR3 runs 14 residues. Losses at the gene ends were 6 bases for V and 7 bases for J; bases not matched to a gene: 12. Germline V lookup: CDR1 SQVTM, CDR2 ANQGSEA. The CDR3, as DNA: TGCAGCGTCCCCCCCCGGGACAGGGTAGGTGGCTACACCTTC. As protein: CSVPPRDRVGGYTF. The variable domain in full, with the rest retrieved from reference TRBV29-1 and TRBJ1-2, is SAVISQKPSRDICQRGTSLTIQCQVDSQVTMMFWYRQQPGQSLTLIATANQGSEATYESGFVIDKFPISRPNLTFSTLTVSNMSPEDSSIYLCSVPPRDRVGGYTFGSGTRLTVV.

The chain recombines TRBV7-8 with TRBJ2-1; 12 nucleotides match TRBD2. V lost 5 bases, J lost 0 bases, and 11 bases stayed unmatched. The CDR3 is made up of 19 amino acids. Germline values: CDR1 SGHVS, CDR2 FQNEAQ. This CDR3 reads CASSRRLAGVSSSYNEQFF. CDR3 coding DNA: TGTGCCAGCAGCCGAAGACTAGCGGGGGTATCTAGCTCCTACAATGAGCAGTTCTTC.

The CDR3 bases are TGTGCCAGCAGTGAAGCATTCAGGACAGACTATTACGAGCAGTACTTC. The encoded protein is CASSEAFRTDYYEQYF. The V and J genes are TRBV6-1 and TRBJ2-7; tentatively, D is TRBD1 (6 bases). This CDR3 comprises 16 residues. Trimming took off 0 bases at V and 4 bases at J, with 16 bases between the two ends. Germline CDR1 MNHNS, CDR2 SASEGT.

For the CDR3, the DNA is TGTGCCTGGAGTGTATCCAGGGGCTACGAGCAGTACTTC. It encodes CAWSVSRGYEQYF. The chain combines TRBV30 with TRBJ2-7; D might be TRBD1 (6 bases). Germline CDR1 reads GTSNPN; CDR2 reads SVGIG (reference sequence). The CDR3 spans 13 residues. With 0 bases removed from V and 3 bases from J, the gap between germline ends came to 9 bases.

The chain employs TRBV5-1 and TRBJ1-1; the D gene is possibly TRBD1 (6 bases). The CDR3 contains 15 residues. The V gene lost 4 bases and the J gene lost 3 bases, with 16 bases spanning the gap. The germline V gene has CDR1 SGHRS and CDR2 YFSETQ. The CDR3 coding sequence is TGCGCCAGCAGCCCAATTACAGGGTTTGACACTGAAGCTTTCTTT. Translating it yields CASSPITGFDTEAFF.

This clone came up a few times. The chain couples TRBV18 to TRBJ2-6; perhaps TRBD1 as D (6 bases). The V gene lost 6 bases and the J gene lost 0 bases, with 21 bases spanning the gap. This CDR3 has 19 residues. CDR1 and CDR2 (germline): KGHSH, LQKENI. In DNA form, the CDR3 reads TGTGCCAGCTCCAACCCAGGGGCCAGGGATATCTCTGGGGCCAACGTCCTGACTTTC. It codes for CASSNPGARDISGANVLTF.